The sequence of this T cell receptor (beta chain) was determined in a study of radiation and T cells in renal cell carcinoma. CDR1 is SGHRS, CDR2 YFSETQ, per germline. This CDR3 has 14 amino acids. Losses at the gene ends were 3 bases for V and 2 bases for J; bases not matched to a gene: 2. Profiling relied on immunoSEQ multiplex PCR, and the TCRdb table lists in-frame clones only, not all of them. Among about 49,000 clones listed, 83% were seen once. Described time point: baseline pretreatment blood. The treatment: 15 Gy SBRT to primary tumor, nephrectomy 4 weeks later. A few counts support this clone.

J is TRBJ2-5 and V is TRBV5-1; 9 nucleotides line up with TRBD1. The sample consisted of blood, taken from a patient whose treatment included radiotherapy and nephrectomy. The clonotype was recovered from a woman in her 70s with renal cell carcinoma. The CDR3 coding sequence is TGCGCCAGCAGCTCTGGACAGGGGCAAGAGACCCAGTACTTC. The encoded protein is CASSSGQGQETQYF.